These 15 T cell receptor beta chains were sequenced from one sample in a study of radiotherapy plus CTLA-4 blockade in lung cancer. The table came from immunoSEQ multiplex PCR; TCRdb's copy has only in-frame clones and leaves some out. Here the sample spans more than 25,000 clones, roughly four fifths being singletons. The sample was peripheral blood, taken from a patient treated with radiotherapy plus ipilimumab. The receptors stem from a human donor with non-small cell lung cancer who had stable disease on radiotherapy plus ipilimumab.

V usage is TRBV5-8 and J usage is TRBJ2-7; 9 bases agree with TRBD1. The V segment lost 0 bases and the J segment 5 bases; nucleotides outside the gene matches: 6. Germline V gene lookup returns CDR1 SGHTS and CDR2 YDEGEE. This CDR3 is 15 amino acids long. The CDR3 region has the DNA TGTGCCAGCAGCTTGGTCGGGACAGGGCCCCACGAGCAGTACTTC. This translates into CASSLVGTGPHEQYF. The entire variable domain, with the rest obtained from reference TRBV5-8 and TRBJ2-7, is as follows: EAGVTQSPTHLIKTRGQQATLRCSPISGHTSVYWYQQALGLGLQFLLWYDEGEERNRGNFPPRFSGRQFPNYSSELNVNALELEDSALYLCASSLVGTGPHEQYFGPGTRLTVT.

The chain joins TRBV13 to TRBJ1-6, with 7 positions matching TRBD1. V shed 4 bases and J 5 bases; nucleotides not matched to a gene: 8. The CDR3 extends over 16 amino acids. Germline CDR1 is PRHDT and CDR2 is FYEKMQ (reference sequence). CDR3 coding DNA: TGTGCCAGCAGCTCCCTGGAACAGGGGAATAATTCACCCCTCCACTTT. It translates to CASSSLEQGNNSPLHF.

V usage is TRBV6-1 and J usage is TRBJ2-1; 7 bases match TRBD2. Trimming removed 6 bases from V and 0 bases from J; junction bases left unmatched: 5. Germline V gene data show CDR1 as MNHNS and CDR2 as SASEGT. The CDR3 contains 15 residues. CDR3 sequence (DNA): TGTGCCAGCAGCCTGGGGGGGGGCTCCTACAATGAGCAGTTCTTC. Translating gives CASSLGGGSYNEQFF.

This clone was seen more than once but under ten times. In DNA form, the CDR3 reads TGCGCCAGCAGCCAAGATCGCACCGAACCCCTCCACTTT. This encodes CASSQDRTEPLHF. The V call is TRBV4-3, the J call TRBJ1-6; unclear D gene. There are 13 residues in the CDR3. Trimming took 0 bases from V and 12 from J, leaving 9 bases between them. The germline CDR1 and CDR2 sequences are LGHNA and YSLEER.

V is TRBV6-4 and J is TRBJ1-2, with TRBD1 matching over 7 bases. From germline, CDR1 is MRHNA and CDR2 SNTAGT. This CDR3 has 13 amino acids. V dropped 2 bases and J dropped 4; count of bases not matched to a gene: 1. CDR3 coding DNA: TGTGCCAGCAGTGACGGGACAGTCTATGGCTACACCTTC. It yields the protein CASSDGTVYGYTF.

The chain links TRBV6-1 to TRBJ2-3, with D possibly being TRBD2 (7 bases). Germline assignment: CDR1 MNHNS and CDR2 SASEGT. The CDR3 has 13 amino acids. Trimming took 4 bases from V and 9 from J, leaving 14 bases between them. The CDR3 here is CASSAIRGGTQYF. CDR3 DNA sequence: TGTGCCAGCAGTGCGATTAGGGGGGGGACGCAGTATTTT.

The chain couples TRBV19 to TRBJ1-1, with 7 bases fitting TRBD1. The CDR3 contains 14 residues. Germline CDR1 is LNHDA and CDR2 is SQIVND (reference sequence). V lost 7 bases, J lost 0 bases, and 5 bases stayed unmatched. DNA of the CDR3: TGTGCCAGTACCCCGGGACAGATGAACACTGAAGCTTTCTTT. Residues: CASTPGQMNTEAFF.

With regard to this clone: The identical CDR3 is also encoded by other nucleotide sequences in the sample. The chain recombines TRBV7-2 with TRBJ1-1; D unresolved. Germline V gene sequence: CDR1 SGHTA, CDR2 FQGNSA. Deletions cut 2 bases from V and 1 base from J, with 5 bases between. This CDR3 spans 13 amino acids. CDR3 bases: TGTGCCAGCAGCTTACAAGGGAACACTGAAGCTTTCTTT. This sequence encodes CASSLQGNTEAFF.

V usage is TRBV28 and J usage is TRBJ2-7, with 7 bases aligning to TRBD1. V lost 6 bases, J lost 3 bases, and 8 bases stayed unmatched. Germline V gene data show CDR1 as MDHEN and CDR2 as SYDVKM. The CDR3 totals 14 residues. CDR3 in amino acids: CASRPRQGNYEQYV. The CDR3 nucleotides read TGTGCCAGCAGACCGAGACAGGGTAACTACGAGCAGTACGTC.

CDR3 in DNA: TGTGCCCTAAGGACTAGCGGGGGCTCCTACGAGCAGTACTTC. It specifies CALRTSGGSYEQYF. This chain uses TRBV6-1 with TRBJ2-7; 13 bases match TRBD2. Trimming took 11 bases from V and 0 from J; bases not matched to a gene: 4. This CDR3 contains 14 residues. In germline, CDR1 is MNHNS, CDR2 SASEGT.

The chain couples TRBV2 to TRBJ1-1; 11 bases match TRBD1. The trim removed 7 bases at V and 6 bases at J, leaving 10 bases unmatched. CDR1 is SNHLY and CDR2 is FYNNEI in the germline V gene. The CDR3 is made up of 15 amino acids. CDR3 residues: CASTLRTGGFPEAFF. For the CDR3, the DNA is TGTGCCAGCACCTTGAGGACAGGGGGCTTTCCTGAAGCTTTCTTT.

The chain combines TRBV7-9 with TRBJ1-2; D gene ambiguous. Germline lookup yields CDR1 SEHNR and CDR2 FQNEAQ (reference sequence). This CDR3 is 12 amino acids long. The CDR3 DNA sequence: TGTGACACAGTGGAAAGCAACTATGGCTACACCTTC. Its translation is CDTVESNYGYTF.

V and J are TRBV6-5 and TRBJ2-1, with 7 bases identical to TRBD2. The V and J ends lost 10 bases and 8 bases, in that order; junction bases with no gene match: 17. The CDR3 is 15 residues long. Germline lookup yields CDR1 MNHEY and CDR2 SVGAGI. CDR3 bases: TGTGCCACCGACCCACGGTTGGCGGGGAGGGATGAGCAGTTCTTC. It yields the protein CATDPRLAGRDEQFF.

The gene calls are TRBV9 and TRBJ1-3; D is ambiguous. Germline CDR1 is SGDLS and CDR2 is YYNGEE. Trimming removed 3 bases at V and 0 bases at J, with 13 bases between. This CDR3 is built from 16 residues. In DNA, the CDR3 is TGTGCCAGCAGCGGTTCCCCCCGGAGCTCTGGAAACACCATATATTTT. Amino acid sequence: CASSGSPRSSGNTIYF.

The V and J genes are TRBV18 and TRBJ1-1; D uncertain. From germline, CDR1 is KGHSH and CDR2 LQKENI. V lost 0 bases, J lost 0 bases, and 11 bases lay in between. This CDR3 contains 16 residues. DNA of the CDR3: TGTGCCAGCTCACCACCGAGTACAGTAATGAACACTGAAGCTTTCTTT. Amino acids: CASSPPSTVMNTEAFF.